This T cell receptor (beta chain) emerged from a study of TIL therapy for anti-PD-1-resistant metastatic lung cancer. Study conclusions and caveats: Infused TIL clonotypes partially replaced the baseline blood repertoire, then decayed over months.

Time point meaning: pre-treatment sample, taken before nivolumab and TIL therapy. This was the immunoSEQ v3 assay. Each library reached 2 million or so read pairs, or roughly 4.5-6 million at deep level. Measured with immunoSEQ multiplex PCR; TCRdb has only the in-frame clones, and not every one. This table holds about 55,000 clones, 75% to 85% found once. With respect to this clone: What it binds is unknown.

Germline V gene data show CDR1 as MDHEN and CDR2 as SYDVKM. Trimming stripped 5 bases from V and 3 bases from J, with 11 bases between. The CDR3 is 13 amino acids. This rearrangement joins TRBV28 to TRBJ2-7; tentatively, D is TRBD2 (6 bases). The TCR comes from a person aged 25-79 years with non-small cell lung cancer. The sample here was blood, taken at baseline. The CDR3 DNA reads as TGTGCCAGCAGTCGGGGAGGATACTACGAGCAGTACTTC. Translating it yields CASSRGGYYEQYF.